The 25 T cell receptor beta chains below were found in one sample sequenced in a study of Ad26.COV2.S vaccination and SARS-CoV-2 variants. Produced via immunoSEQ multiplex PCR; TCRdb's table is partial and in-frame only. In the table there are roughly 380,000 clones, 85% to 90% of which are singletons. Treatment denoted: approximately 18 received Ad26.COV2.S at low or high dose, single or two shots; several received placebo; per-sample allocation not given. Following the first vaccine or placebo injection, samples were taken on day 63. Sequenced material: peripheral blood, taken in a trial of Ad26.COV2.S vaccine versus placebo. The receptors stem from a person between 18 and 65 years old who received the Ad26.COV2.S COVID-19 vaccine or a placebo.

This chain links TRBV5-1 with TRBJ2-5, with a weak D call TRBD2 (6 bases). This CDR3 is built from 15 residues. The germline CDR1 and CDR2 sequences are SGHRS and YFSETQ. Trimming removed 2 bases at V and 5 bases at J, with 16 bases between. CDR3: CASSLKGSGGETQYF. The DNA of the CDR3 is TGCGCCAGCAGCTTAAAGGGCTCCGGAGGGGAGACCCAGTACTTC.

In nucleotides, the CDR3 is TGTGCCAGCAGCGTAGCGGGGCAGGGTGACATTCAGTACTTC. As protein: CASSVAGQGDIQYF. This rearrangement joins TRBV9 to TRBJ2-4; D is possibly TRBD1 or TRBD2 (5 bases each). CDR3 length equals 14 residues. Germline V gives CDR1 SGDLS, CDR2 YYNGEE. V lost 0 bases to trimming and J lost 8 bases, with 12 bases between them.

The V and J genes are TRBV15 and TRBJ1-2, with D unclear. Germline lookup yields CDR1 LNHNV and CDR2 YYDKDF (reference sequence). Deletions cut 1 base from V and 0 bases from J, with 9 bases between. CDR3 length equals 15 residues. As DNA, the CDR3 is TGTGCCACCAGCAGAGCAGGAAAAGCTAACTATGGCTACACCTTC. Translated: CATSRAGKANYGYTF.

V is TRBV4-3 and J is TRBJ2-5; 7 bases are a match to TRBD2. V gave up 1 base and J gave up 5 bases; unmatched junction bases: 7. The germline CDR1 and CDR2 sequences are LGHNA and YSLEER. This CDR3 contains 15 residues. The CDR3 DNA sequence: TGCGCCAGCAGCCAAGTGAAGCGGGGAGCGGAGACCCAGTACTTC. Its protein product is CASSQVKRGAETQYF.

CDR3 protein: CATSGDRDGYTF. The CDR3 DNA is TGTGCCACCAGTGGAGACAGGGATGGCTACACCTTC. This rearrangement joins TRBV24-1 to TRBJ1-2, with 7 bases aligning to TRBD1. The CDR3 is 12 amino acids. V lost 5 bases, J lost 6 bases, and 2 bases stayed unmatched. CDR1 and CDR2 from the germline V gene are KGHDR and SFDVKD.

This clone was seen more than once but under ten times. The rearrangement joins TRBV2 to TRBJ1-2; the D is unclear. The CDR3 has 12 amino acids. Trimming shortened V by 2 bases and J by 4 bases, and 5 bases separated the two germline ends. CDR1 is SNHLY, CDR2 FYNNEI, per germline. The CDR3 nucleotides are TGTGCCAGCAGTGAACAGTTCTATGGCTACACCTTC. Translation: CASSEQFYGYTF.

The chain joins TRBV6-1 to TRBJ1-3; 10 bases line up with TRBD1. Per the germline V gene, CDR1 is MNHNS and CDR2 is SASEGT. This CDR3 is built from 16 residues. The V and J ends lost 1 base and 4 bases, in that order; junction bases with no gene match: 4. As DNA, the CDR3 is TGTGCCAGCAGTGAAGAGACAGGGGGCTTCGGAAACACCATATATTTT. It codes for CASSEETGGFGNTIYF.

This clone has a handful of counts. V is TRBV4-3 and J is TRBJ1-6; unclear D gene. CDR1 and CDR2 (germline): LGHNA, YSLEER. CDR3 length: 15 amino acids. V lost 1 base, J lost 6 bases, and 10 bases lay in between. CDR3 protein: CASSQGGVANSPLHF. The CDR3 DNA reads as TGCGCCAGCAGCCAAGGCGGCGTGGCTAATTCACCCCTCCACTTT.

This clone was counted a single time. This chain joins TRBV7-2 and TRBJ2-7, with TRBD2 as a possible D gene (6 bases). The germline V and J ends were trimmed by 5 bases and 2 bases, with 16 bases remaining between them. Germline CDR1 reads SGHTA; CDR2 reads FQGNSA. This CDR3 is built from 15 residues. CDR3 coding DNA: TGTGCCAGCAGCCCACCTGGGACTGGAACCTACGAGCAGTACTTC. Amino acid sequence: CASSPPGTGTYEQYF.

Here the CDR3 reads CAISESEQWGIPSSTDTQYF. CDR3 nucleotides: TGTGCCATCAGTGAGTCGGAGCAGTGGGGGATCCCATCTAGCACAGATACGCAGTATTTT. V is TRBV10-3 and J is TRBJ2-3; tentatively, D is TRBD1 or TRBD2 (5 bases each). This CDR3 contains 20 residues. Trimming removed 0 bases at V and 0 bases at J, with 22 bases between. The germline gives CDR1 ENHRY, CDR2 SYGVKD.

The chain employs TRBV6-2 or TRBV6-3 and TRBJ2-7; TRBD2 matches 7 bases. The CDR3 consists of 15 residues. CDR1 is MNHEY, CDR2 SVGEGT, per germline. After removal of 5 bases from V and 3 bases from J, the junction contained 10 bases not matched to a gene. The CDR3 is CASSLRWRENYEQYF. The CDR3 DNA reads as TGTGCCAGCAGTCTACGCTGGCGGGAGAACTACGAGCAGTACTTC.

The chain couples TRBV11-2 to TRBJ2-4; 7 bases are a match to TRBD2. There are 13 residues in the CDR3. The germline V gene encodes CDR1 SGHAT and CDR2 FQNNGV. The V segment lost 0 bases and the J segment 10 bases; nucleotides outside the gene matches: 3. CDR3 loop: CASSLDLGGIQYF. CDR3 DNA sequence: TGTGCCAGCAGCTTAGATCTCGGGGGGATTCAGTACTTC.

This chain uses TRBV7-9 with TRBJ1-2; D is ambiguous. V was cut by 5 bases and J by 6 bases, with 13 bases left in between. Germline CDR1 and CDR2: SEHNR and FQNEAQ (reference sequence). The CDR3 consists of 13 residues. CDR3 sequence reads: CASSAQMKDGYTF. The CDR3 DNA is TGTGCCAGCAGCGCCCAAATGAAGGATGGCTACACCTTC.

V gene TRBV7-2 combines with J gene TRBJ2-1; D perhaps matches TRBD1 (6 bases). CDR1 is SGHTA and CDR2 is FQGNSA in the germline V gene. V was clipped by 4 bases and J by 7 bases, with 20 bases between them. The CDR3 is 16 amino acids. Here the CDR3 reads CASSWPGQQPTNEQFF. The CDR3 region has the DNA TGTGCCAGCAGCTGGCCGGGACAACAACCTACTAATGAGCAGTTCTTC.

V usage is TRBV9 and J usage is TRBJ2-3; TRBD1 might be the D (6 bases). V lost 4 bases, J lost 6 bases, and 18 bases lay in between. This CDR3 is 15 amino acids long. Germline CDR1 reads SGDLS; CDR2 reads YYNGEE. The CDR3 nucleotides are TGTGCCAGCAGCCCCTGGACAGAAAAAGAGGATACGCAGTATTTT. Translating it yields CASSPWTEKEDTQYF.

In DNA, the CDR3 is TGTGCCAGCAGTTACGGACAGACTAATTCACCCCTCCACTTT. It encodes CASSYGQTNSPLHF. V and J are TRBV6-2 or TRBV6-3 and TRBJ1-6, with D possibly TRBD1 on 6 matching bases. Germline assignment: CDR1 MNHEY and CDR2 SVGEGT. The germline V and J ends were trimmed by 2 bases and 6 bases, with 8 bases remaining between them. The length of the CDR3 is 14 residues.

CDR3 bases: TGTGCCATCAGGAGGACGGATTCCTACGAGCAGTACTTC. Protein: CAIRRTDSYEQYF. The rearrangement links TRBV10-3 to TRBJ2-7; no clear D gene. Per the germline V gene, CDR1 is ENHRY and CDR2 is SYGVKD. Trimming stripped 6 bases from V and 1 base from J, with 10 bases between. The CDR3 contains 13 residues.

The chain couples TRBV15 to TRBJ2-5, with a weak D call TRBD1 (6 bases). Per the germline V gene, CDR1 is LNHNV and CDR2 is YYDKDF (reference sequence). Trimming shortened V by 5 bases and J by 2 bases, and 9 bases separated the two germline ends. CDR3 length: 13 amino acids. The DNA of the CDR3 is TGTGCCACCAGCCTGGACAGACAAGAGACCCAGTACTTC. Translating it yields CATSLDRQETQYF.

The chain combines TRBV18 with TRBJ1-2; 11 positions match TRBD1. This CDR3 is built from 16 residues. Trimming cost V 6 bases and J 6 bases; bases outside gene matches: 12. The germline CDR1 and CDR2 sequences are KGHSH and LQKENI. The CDR3 coding sequence is TGTGCCAGCTCCCCTGGGACAGGGGGTGTAGGGGATGGCTACACCTTC. It yields the protein CASSPGTGGVGDGYTF.

J is TRBJ1-4 and V is TRBV11-2; no firm D call. Per the germline V gene, CDR1 is SGHAT and CDR2 is FQNNGV. Trimming pared 2 bases from V and 8 bases from J, leaving 12 bases between. The length of the CDR3 is 14 residues. CDR3 nucleotides: TGTGCCAGCAGCTTAATGGGTTCGAGCGAAAAACTGTTTTTT. Its protein is CASSLMGSSEKLFF.

The V and J genes are TRBV28 and TRBJ2-3, with D perhaps being TRBD1 or TRBD2 (5 bases each). Per germline, CDR1 MDHEN and CDR2 SYDVKM. The V gene lost 3 bases and the J gene lost 6 bases, with 16 bases spanning the gap. CDR3 length equals 15 residues. The CDR3 spells CASSLGERGLDTQYF. In nucleotides, the CDR3 is TGTGCCAGCAGTTTGGGGGAGAGGGGTTTGGATACGCAGTATTTT.

This chain connects TRBV7-2 to TRBJ2-7, with TRBD1 identical over 7 bases. CDR1 and CDR2 (germline): SGHTA, FQGNSA. Losses at the gene ends were 5 bases for V and 0 bases for J; bases not matched to a gene: 10. The CDR3 consists of 16 residues. The CDR3 nucleotides are TGTGCCAGCAGCGTCACCGGGACAGTTCCCTCCTACGAGCAGTACTTC. It encodes CASSVTGTVPSYEQYF.

This chain uses TRBV12-3 or TRBV12-4 with TRBJ1-2, with D uncertain. V lost 6 bases to trimming and J lost 5 bases, with 13 bases between them. The CDR3 covers 13 residues. CDR3 sequence reads: CASSLLPLYGYTF. CDR3 nucleotides: TGTGCCAGCAGCCTACTTCCCCTTTATGGCTACACCTTC.

This chain links TRBV1 with TRBJ2-5; the DNA was not used to check the table's D call, TRBD2. TRBV1 is an annotated pseudogene. The CDR3 sequence is 19 residues long. The CDR3 reads CTSSQDQGGRQSPQETQYF. The CDR3 DNA reads as TGCACCAGCAGCCAAGATCAAGGAGGCAGGCAATCCCCACAAGAGACCCAGTACTTC.

The chain couples TRBV12-5 to TRBJ2-6; D is possibly TRBD2 (5 bases). The CDR3 contains 17 residues. The ends were cut back, 3 bases at V and 2 bases at J, with 14 bases in the middle. Germline lookup yields CDR1 LGHNT and CDR2 FRNRAP. CDR3 DNA: TGTGCTAGTGGTTTTACCGTTACGGGGACTGGGGCCAACGTCCTGACTTTC. Its translation is CASGFTVTGTGANVLTF.